This TCR beta chain derives from a study of blood T cell repertoires in COVID-19. Germline V gives CDR1 SGDLS, CDR2 YYNGEE. Deletions cut 4 bases from V and 4 bases from J, with 11 bases between. This CDR3 comprises 13 residues. In the original workflow: Amplification from reference gene primers served as the basis for estimated nucleated cell counts. Produced via immunoSEQ multiplex PCR; TCRdb's table is partial and in-frame only. V and J calls and clone size are as listed in that table; D and trimming were resolved from the DNA. The sample records 30,000 or so clones, more than 80% being singletons. This clone occurred once.

This clonotype was sampled from a man older than 75 with acute or convalescent COVID-19. Source material: peripheral blood. This chain links TRBV9 with TRBJ1-2, with D hard to call. The CDR3 bases are TGTGCCAGCAGCCCCCCCAGTGCCTATGGCTACACCTTC. Its translation: CASSPPSAYGYTF. Together with reference TRBV9 and TRBJ1-2, the CDR3 gives the full variable domain: DSGVTQTPKHLITATGQRVTLRCSPRSGDLSVYWYQQSLDQGLQFLIQYYNGEERAKGNILERFSAQQFPDLHSELNLSSLELGDSALYFCASSPPSAYGYTFGSGTRLTVV.